The T cell receptor beta chain described here comes from a study of cytomegalovirus exposure and HLA in healthy donors. Whole-study findings and limits: Follow-up analysis seemed to connect common viral pathogens with several of the most significant clusters identified. With later analysis, a missense DCLRE1C variant became linked to TCR beta V- and J-gene trimming.

From germline, CDR1 is SGHTA and CDR2 FQGNSA. Trimming took off 6 bases at V and 7 bases at J, with 16 bases between the two ends. The CDR3 consists of 14 residues. On this clone itself: The antigen remains unidentified.

PCR used 60 Vbeta primers and 13 Jbeta primers. In the original processing: In a later analysis, the count reached roughly 80 million unique TCR beta chains, with roughly 12 million shared. TCRdb's table, derived via immunoSEQ multiplex PCR, lists solely in-frame clones and lacks some. The DNA was the basis for D and trimming; V, J and clone size are from that table. The data contain around 200,000 clones, around 76% of them singletons. V is TRBV7-2 and J is TRBJ1-5; D may be TRBD1 (6 bases). What was sequenced was PBMCs. The source of this sequence is a woman aged 30 to 39 in good health and CMV-seropositive. CDR3 loop: CASREGGGWQPQHF. The CDR3 nucleotides are TGTGCCAGCAGAGAGGGAGGGGGATGGCAGCCCCAGCATTTT. The full variable domain, with the rest looked up from reference TRBV7-2 and TRBJ1-5, is GAGVSQSPSNKVTEKGKDVELRCDPISGHTALYWYRQSLGQGLEFLIYFQGNSAPDKSGLPSDRFSAERTGGSVSTLTIQRTQQEDSAVYLCASREGGGWQPQHFGDGTRLSIL.